There are a few counts of the clone carrying this TCR beta chain. This CDR3 has 16 residues. The V end lost 7 bases, the J end lost 6 bases, and 23 bases lay between the germline ends. The germline V gene has CDR1 LNHDA and CDR2 SQIVND (reference sequence). The data originate from a study of blood T cell repertoires in COVID-19. Study-wide context: Acute-phase and convalescent COVID-19 samples originated in the United States, Italy and Spain. PBMCs, B-cell-depleted T cells, or T cells were the source of the cDNA or gDNA that made up the material.

Per the original data handling: From reference gene primer amplification, estimates of nucleated cell counts were derived. The repertoire was sequenced with immunoSEQ multiplex PCR; TCRdb's copy has only in-frame clones and lacks some. V and J calls and clone size are given by that table; D and trimming were obtained from the DNA. Of roughly 34,000 clones listed, 88% are singletons. The source of this sequence is a woman older than 75 with active or convalescent COVID-19. The sequenced material came from peripheral blood. This sequence joins TRBV19 and TRBJ2-3; D may be TRBD1 (6 bases). The CDR3 DNA sequence: TGTGCCAGTAAGGGGGAGCTAGGACAACCTGGGGATACGCAGTATTTT. Amino acids: CASKGELGQPGDTQYF.